These 29 T cell receptor beta chains were sequenced from one sample in a study of cytomegalovirus exposure and HLA in healthy donors. 13 Jbeta primers and 60 Vbeta primers were used for the PCR. Assay: immunoSEQ multiplex PCR; the TCRdb copy retains only in-frame clones and omits some. Among about 120,000 clones, around 75% were seen once, and the ten largest hold 1.6%. The sequencing input was PBMCs. The source of these receptors is a woman aged 18-29 years in good health and CMV-seronegative.

The chain recombines TRBV7-8 with TRBJ1-2; D is perhaps TRBD1 (5 bases). This CDR3 is 15 amino acids long. Trimming shortened V by 8 bases and J by 1 base, and 17 bases separated the two germline ends. The germline CDR1 and CDR2 sequences are SGHVS and FQNEAQ. CDR3 region: CASLDSPTYNYGYTF. For the CDR3, the DNA is TGTGCCAGCCTAGACAGTCCGACCTATAACTATGGCTACACCTTC. Supplemented by reference TRBV7-8 and TRBJ1-2, the full variable domain reads GAGVSQSPRYKVAKRGQDVALRCDPISGHVSLFWYQQALGQGPEFLTYFQNEAQLDKSGLPSDRFFAERPEGSVSTLKIQRTQQEDSAVYLCASLDSPTYNYGYTFGSGTRLTVV.

CDR3 coding DNA: TGTGCCTGGAGTGGGGAGGTGGGCGTCTATGGCTACACCTTC. This gives the protein CAWSGEVGVYGYTF. The chain links TRBV30 to TRBJ1-2; D remains ambiguous. With 1 base removed from V and 4 bases from J, the gap between germline ends came to 13 bases. Germline V gene lookup returns CDR1 GTSNPN and CDR2 SVGIG (reference sequence). The CDR3 contains 14 residues. The whole variable domain, remainder taken from reference TRBV30 and TRBJ1-2, is SQTIHQWPATLVQPVGSPLSLECTVEGTSNPNLYWYRQAAGRGLQLLFYSVGIGQISSEVPQNLSASRPQDRQFILSSKKLLLSDSGFYLCAWSGEVGVYGYTFGSGTRLTVV.

In this sample, this clone is medium-sized. The gene calls are TRBV7-9 and TRBJ2-7; 7 bases fit TRBD1. This CDR3 contains 12 residues. After removal of 10 bases from V and 5 bases from J, the junction contained 8 bases not matched to a gene. The V gene's germline CDR1 is SEHNR and CDR2 FQNEAQ (reference sequence). CDR3: CATQTGTHEQYF. The CDR3 DNA follows: TGTGCCACCCAGACAGGGACCCACGAGCAGTACTTC.

This clone was found once. The gene calls are TRBV28 and TRBJ2-1; 8 bases match TRBD1. V gave up 6 bases and J gave up 7 bases; unmatched junction bases: 8. In germline, CDR1 is MDHEN, CDR2 SYDVKM. This CDR3 contains 14 residues. As DNA, the CDR3 is TGTGCCAGCAGCCCAGGGGGCCAGTGGAATGAGCAGTTCTTC. This translates into CASSPGGQWNEQFF.

This clone was seen a few times. The rearrangement joins TRBV21-1 to TRBJ1-5; TRBD1, as called in the table, went unchecked against the DNA. TRBV21-1 is recorded as a pseudogene. The CDR3 is 12 residues long. The CDR3, as DNA: TGTGCCAGCCCCACAGGGAATCAGCCCCAGCATTTT. This codes for CASPTGNQPQHF.

This clone was observed a few times. This chain connects TRBV2 to TRBJ1-5, with 7 bases matching TRBD1. The length of the CDR3 is 14 residues. The ends lost 1 base at V and 7 bases at J; junction bases unmatched: 4. Germline CDR1 is SNHLY and CDR2 is FYNNEI. The CDR3 region is CASSEGQGLQPQHF. The CDR3 region has the DNA TGTGCCAGCAGTGAAGGACAGGGATTACAGCCCCAGCATTTT.

This chain connects TRBV6-4 to TRBJ1-1; D uncertain. The V and J ends lost 2 bases and 1 base respectively, with 8 bases between them. This CDR3 spans 14 amino acids. Per germline, CDR1 MRHNA and CDR2 SNTAGT. DNA for the CDR3: TGTGCCAGCAGTGACGTCCCAGGGAACACTGAAGCTTTCTTT. It encodes CASSDVPGNTEAFF.

V and J are TRBV4-1 and TRBJ1-6, with D hard to call. Germline-derived CDR1 and CDR2 are MGHRA and YSYEKL. CDR3 length: 15 amino acids. V gave up 0 bases and J gave up 7 bases, with 10 bases separating them. CDR3 coding DNA: TGCGCCAGCAGCCAAGATTTGTTGGGCAATTCACCCCTCCACTTT. Translating it yields CASSQDLLGNSPLHF.

Regarding this clone: The germline gene is not matched at one end of the junction; a read error may be the cause. The gene calls are TRBV7-7 and TRBJ2-5; D is possibly TRBD1 (6 bases). The CDR3 is 14 residues long. CDR1 is SSHAT and CDR2 is FNYEAQ in the germline V gene (reference sequence). CDR3 amino acids: CASSVDRFQETQYF. The CDR3 DNA reads TGTGCTAGCAGCGTTGACAGGTTCCAAGAGACCCAGTACTTC.

The chain joins TRBV7-9 to TRBJ1-2, with 9 bases lining up with TRBD1. Germline V gene sequence: CDR1 SEHNR, CDR2 FQNEAQ (reference sequence). The CDR3 has 15 amino acids. Germline trimming cut 1 base from V and 8 bases from J; bases unmatched to any gene: 8. The CDR3 reads CASSLGGQGTRGYTF. For the CDR3, the DNA is TGTGCCAGCAGCTTAGGGGGACAGGGAACGCGGGGCTACACCTTC. Full variable domain (missing parts from reference TRBV7-9 and TRBJ1-2): DTGVSQNPRHKITKRGQNVTFRCDPISEHNRLYWYRQTLGQGPEFLTYFQNEAQLEKSRLLSDRFSAERPKGSFSTLEIQRTEQGDSAMYLCASSLGGQGTRGYTFGSGTRLTVV.

The rearrangement links TRBV4-2 to TRBJ2-7; TRBD1 matches 11 bases. This CDR3 is built from 19 residues. CDR1 and CDR2 (germline): LGHNA, YNFKEQ. V shed 5 bases, J shed 0 bases, and the junction held 15 bases outside the gene matches. This CDR3 is CASSSTILAGTGGSYEQYF. The CDR3, as DNA: TGTGCCAGCAGCTCCACAATTCTCGCCGGGACAGGGGGCTCCTACGAGCAGTACTTC.

The V call is TRBV5-6, the J call TRBJ1-2, with D unclear. Deletions cut 2 bases from V and 4 bases from J, with 12 bases between. This CDR3 has 14 residues. CDR1 SGHDT and CDR2 YYEEEE come from the germline V gene. The CDR3, as DNA: TGTGCCAGCAGCTTTAATGGCATGTCCTATGGCTACACCTTC. It yields the protein CASSFNGMSYGYTF.

This rearrangement joins TRBV7-2 to TRBJ1-3, with D possibly TRBD1 on 5 matching bases. V gave up 2 bases and J gave up 2 bases, with 7 bases separating them. Germline V gene sequence: CDR1 SGHTA, CDR2 FQGNSA. The CDR3 totals 14 residues. In nucleotides, the CDR3 is TGTGCCAGCAGCTTACTGACAGCTGGAAACACCATATATTTT. It specifies CASSLLTAGNTIYF.

This clone was counted only a few times. The rearrangement joins TRBV19 to TRBJ2-4; 8 bases map to TRBD2. Trimming cost V 4 bases and J 3 bases; bases outside gene matches: 8. This CDR3 comprises 16 residues. CDR1 is LNHDA and CDR2 is SQIVND in the germline V gene (reference sequence). For the CDR3, the DNA is TGTGCCAGTAGTAACCCGGGACTAGGGGACAAAAACATTCAGTACTTC. Residues: CASSNPGLGDKNIQYF.

V and J are TRBV10-2 and TRBJ2-1; 9 bases match TRBD2. CDR3 length: 16 amino acids. The J segment lost 5 bases and the V segment lost 5 bases, leaving 10 bases of the junction unmatched. Looked up from germline, CDR1 is WSHSY and CDR2 is SAAADI. The CDR3 DNA follows: TGCGCCAGCAGTTTAGCAAAGACTAGCGGCCACAATGAGCAGTTCTTC. Its protein product is CASSLAKTSGHNEQFF.

The chain joins TRBV12-5 to TRBJ1-2; D gene ambiguous. Germline V gives CDR1 LGHNT, CDR2 FRNRAP. V dropped 1 base and J dropped 7 bases, with 13 bases sitting between them. The CDR3 loop spans 14 amino acids. The CDR3 nucleotides are TGTGCTAGTGGTTTGGCTCTGTCCGGGAGTGGCTACACCTTC. This encodes CASGLALSGSGYTF.

This chain connects TRBV18 to TRBJ2-7, with a possible D match to TRBD1 (5 bases). Germline values: CDR1 KGHSH, CDR2 LQKENI. This CDR3 has 15 amino acids. The V gene lost 6 bases and the J gene lost 0 bases, with 15 bases spanning the gap. CDR3 coding DNA: TGTGCCAGCTCCTTGGGGCAGCAGAGCTCCTACGAGCAGTACTTC. The encoded protein is CASSLGQQSSYEQYF.

The V and J genes are TRBV7-9 and TRBJ2-7; weak D call: TRBD1 (6 bases). Per germline, CDR1 SEHNR and CDR2 FQNEAQ (reference sequence). V was clipped by 3 bases and J by 5 bases, with 11 bases between them. The length of the CDR3 is 13 residues. The CDR3 DNA is TGTGCCAGCAGCTTGAGGGGGACCCACGAGCAGTACTTC. The encoded protein is CASSLRGTHEQYF.

As concerns this clone: This sample also contains other DNA sequences that code for the same CDR3. The chain couples TRBV2 to TRBJ1-2, with 8 bases aligning to TRBD1. Trimming took 2 bases from V and 5 from J; bases not matched to a gene: 4. The CDR3 is made up of 14 amino acids. CDR1 SNHLY and CDR2 FYNNEI come from the germline V gene. Written as DNA, the CDR3 is TGTGCCAGCAGTGAACAGGGGGCTGAGTATGGCTACACCTTC. It specifies CASSEQGAEYGYTF.

The sample holds one count of this clone. V is TRBV5-1 and J is TRBJ2-7; 9 bases fit TRBD1. Per germline, CDR1 SGHRS and CDR2 YFSETQ. Trimming cost V 2 bases and J 5 bases; bases outside gene matches: 8. CDR3 size: 15 residues. The CDR3 bases are TGCGCCAGCAGCTTCTCCCGACAGGGGGAACACGAGCAGTACTTC. Translated: CASSFSRQGEHEQYF. Filled out from reference TRBV5-1 and TRBJ2-7, the complete variable domain reads KAGVTQTPRYLIKTRGQQVTLSCSPISGHRSVSWYQQTPGQGLQFLFEYFSETQRNKGNFPGRFSGRQFSNSRSEMNVSTLELGDSALYLCASSFSRQGEHEQYFGPGTRLTVT.

The J gene is TRBJ1-1, the V gene TRBV27; tentative D call: TRBD1 (6 bases). V was trimmed by 7 bases and J by 0 bases, leaving 15 bases between them. CDR3 length: 15 amino acids. Germline V CDR1 and CDR2: MNHEY, SMNVEV (reference sequence). This CDR3 is CASISGWGLNTEAFF. In nucleotides, the CDR3 is TGTGCCAGCATCTCGGGGTGGGGGCTGAACACTGAAGCTTTCTTT.

In this sample, this clone turned up once. The CDR3 carries no conserved terminal phenylalanine or tryptophan, so it likely arises from a read error. The chain combines TRBV6-5 with TRBJ2-6; D not certain. Germline CDR1 MNHEY, CDR2 SVGAGI. Trimming shortened V by 5 bases and J by 2 bases, and 10 bases separated the two germline ends. CDR3 length: 15 amino acids. The CDR3 loop reads CASSLGETGANVLTV. The DNA for the CDR3 is TGTGCCAGCAGTCTAGGCGAAACTGGGGCCAACGTCCTGACTGTC.

The chain links TRBV6-5 to TRBJ2-1; D might be TRBD2 (6 bases). This CDR3 comprises 13 residues. Germline CDR1 reads MNHEY; CDR2 reads SVGAGI. The ends were cut back, 8 bases at V and 3 bases at J, with 11 bases in the middle. The DNA of the CDR3 is TGTGCCAGCTTCGGGGGAAGCTACAATGAGCAGTTCTTC. Encoded protein: CASFGGSYNEQFF.

This sequence joins TRBV7-3 and TRBJ2-1; 16 bases line up with TRBD2. The CDR3 runs to 18 residues. V shed 3 bases and J 0 bases; nucleotides not matched to a gene: 2. Per germline, CDR1 SGHTA and CDR2 FQGTGA. The CDR3 loop is CASSLGLAGGISYNEQFF. CDR3 nucleotide sequence: TGTGCCAGCAGCTTGGGACTAGCGGGGGGGATCTCCTACAATGAGCAGTTCTTC.

V gene TRBV6-6 combines with J gene TRBJ1-5, with 8 bases fitting TRBD1. J lost 4 bases, V lost 8 bases, and 4 bases had no gene match. Per germline, CDR1 MNHNY and CDR2 SVGAGI (reference sequence). The CDR3 length is 13 residues. For the CDR3, the DNA is TGTGCCAGCTGGCAGGGGGCGAATCAGCCCCAGCATTTT. Its protein product is CASWQGANQPQHF.

CDR3 in DNA: TGTGCCAGCAGTTTACGAGGCGGAGCTAACTATGGCTACACCTTC. This encodes CASSLRGGANYGYTF. V and J are TRBV28 and TRBJ1-2, with D hard to call. The CDR3 is 15 residues long. The germline V and J ends were trimmed by 2 bases and 0 bases, with 10 bases remaining between them. The germline CDR1 and CDR2 sequences are MDHEN and SYDVKM.

The chain couples TRBV5-1 to TRBJ1-3; D ambiguous. The germline V gene encodes CDR1 SGHRS and CDR2 YFSETQ. Trimming took 3 bases from V and 0 from J, leaving 13 bases between them. The CDR3 is made up of 16 amino acids. The CDR3 region is CASSSEPGSSGNTIYF. Here the CDR3 DNA reads TGCGCCAGCAGCTCGGAACCCGGGAGCTCTGGAAACACCATATATTTT.

The rearrangement uses TRBV5-1 and TRBJ2-7, with D tentatively TRBD1 (5 bases). The CDR3 is 16 amino acids. Trimming removed 2 bases at V and 3 bases at J, with 18 bases between. Germline CDR1 SGHRS, CDR2 YFSETQ. Here the CDR3 reads CASSFESGKDHYEQYF. The CDR3 region has the DNA TGCGCCAGCAGCTTTGAATCAGGGAAGGACCACTACGAGCAGTACTTC.

This chain links TRBV28 with TRBJ2-1; 9 nucleotides line up with TRBD1. After removal of 3 bases from V and 8 bases from J, the junction contained 5 bases not matched to a gene. Per the germline V gene, CDR1 is MDHEN and CDR2 is SYDVKM. The CDR3 runs to 14 residues. CDR3 protein: CASSLRQGGDEQFF. The CDR3 nucleotides read TGTGCCAGCAGTTTGCGACAGGGGGGGGATGAGCAGTTCTTC.